Included here is one TCR beta chain sequence, with context. As yet, its antigen is unknown. The sample comes from a study of siplizumab effects on memory and regulatory T cells. Overall study findings and caveats: Among mappable alloreactive CD4+ clones, the Treg-derived fraction averaged around 66% with siplizumab versus 25% to 30% in controls. Naive T cells were seemingly more diverse than memory cells, and major contributions to the alloresponse seemed to be made by them.

The CDR3 loop spans 12 amino acids. CDR1 and CDR2 (germline): GTSNPN, SVGIG (reference sequence). After removal of 5 bases from V and 6 bases from J, the junction contained 5 bases not matched to a gene. The repertoire was sequenced with immunoSEQ multiplex PCR; TCRdb's copy has only in-frame clones and lacks some. The top ten hold about two fifths of the sample, which has roughly 60,000 clones, 85% to 95% seen once. The TCR was taken from a human donor in good health. The chain employs TRBV30 and TRBJ2-7; 9 bases align to TRBD1. Sequenced input: CD8+ T cells sorted from blood. The CDR3, as DNA: TGTGCCTGGGGAACAGGGGGCTTCGAGCAGTACTTC. Its translation: CAWGTGGFEQYF.